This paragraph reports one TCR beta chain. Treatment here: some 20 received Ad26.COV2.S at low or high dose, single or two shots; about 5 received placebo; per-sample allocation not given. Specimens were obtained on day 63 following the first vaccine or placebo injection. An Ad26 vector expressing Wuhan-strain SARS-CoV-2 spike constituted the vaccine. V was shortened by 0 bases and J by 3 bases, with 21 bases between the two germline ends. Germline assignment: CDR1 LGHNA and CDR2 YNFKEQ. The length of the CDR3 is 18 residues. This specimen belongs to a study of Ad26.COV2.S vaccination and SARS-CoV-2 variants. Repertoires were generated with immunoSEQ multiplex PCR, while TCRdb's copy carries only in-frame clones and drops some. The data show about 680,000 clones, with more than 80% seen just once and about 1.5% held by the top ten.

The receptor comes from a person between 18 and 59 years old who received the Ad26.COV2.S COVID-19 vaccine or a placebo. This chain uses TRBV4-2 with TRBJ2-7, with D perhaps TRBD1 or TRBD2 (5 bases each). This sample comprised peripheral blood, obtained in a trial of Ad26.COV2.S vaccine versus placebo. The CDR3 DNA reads TGTGCCAGCAGCCAAGAGGACTTCGACAGCTCCGATCACTACGAGCAGTACTTC. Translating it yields CASSQEDFDSSDHYEQYF.